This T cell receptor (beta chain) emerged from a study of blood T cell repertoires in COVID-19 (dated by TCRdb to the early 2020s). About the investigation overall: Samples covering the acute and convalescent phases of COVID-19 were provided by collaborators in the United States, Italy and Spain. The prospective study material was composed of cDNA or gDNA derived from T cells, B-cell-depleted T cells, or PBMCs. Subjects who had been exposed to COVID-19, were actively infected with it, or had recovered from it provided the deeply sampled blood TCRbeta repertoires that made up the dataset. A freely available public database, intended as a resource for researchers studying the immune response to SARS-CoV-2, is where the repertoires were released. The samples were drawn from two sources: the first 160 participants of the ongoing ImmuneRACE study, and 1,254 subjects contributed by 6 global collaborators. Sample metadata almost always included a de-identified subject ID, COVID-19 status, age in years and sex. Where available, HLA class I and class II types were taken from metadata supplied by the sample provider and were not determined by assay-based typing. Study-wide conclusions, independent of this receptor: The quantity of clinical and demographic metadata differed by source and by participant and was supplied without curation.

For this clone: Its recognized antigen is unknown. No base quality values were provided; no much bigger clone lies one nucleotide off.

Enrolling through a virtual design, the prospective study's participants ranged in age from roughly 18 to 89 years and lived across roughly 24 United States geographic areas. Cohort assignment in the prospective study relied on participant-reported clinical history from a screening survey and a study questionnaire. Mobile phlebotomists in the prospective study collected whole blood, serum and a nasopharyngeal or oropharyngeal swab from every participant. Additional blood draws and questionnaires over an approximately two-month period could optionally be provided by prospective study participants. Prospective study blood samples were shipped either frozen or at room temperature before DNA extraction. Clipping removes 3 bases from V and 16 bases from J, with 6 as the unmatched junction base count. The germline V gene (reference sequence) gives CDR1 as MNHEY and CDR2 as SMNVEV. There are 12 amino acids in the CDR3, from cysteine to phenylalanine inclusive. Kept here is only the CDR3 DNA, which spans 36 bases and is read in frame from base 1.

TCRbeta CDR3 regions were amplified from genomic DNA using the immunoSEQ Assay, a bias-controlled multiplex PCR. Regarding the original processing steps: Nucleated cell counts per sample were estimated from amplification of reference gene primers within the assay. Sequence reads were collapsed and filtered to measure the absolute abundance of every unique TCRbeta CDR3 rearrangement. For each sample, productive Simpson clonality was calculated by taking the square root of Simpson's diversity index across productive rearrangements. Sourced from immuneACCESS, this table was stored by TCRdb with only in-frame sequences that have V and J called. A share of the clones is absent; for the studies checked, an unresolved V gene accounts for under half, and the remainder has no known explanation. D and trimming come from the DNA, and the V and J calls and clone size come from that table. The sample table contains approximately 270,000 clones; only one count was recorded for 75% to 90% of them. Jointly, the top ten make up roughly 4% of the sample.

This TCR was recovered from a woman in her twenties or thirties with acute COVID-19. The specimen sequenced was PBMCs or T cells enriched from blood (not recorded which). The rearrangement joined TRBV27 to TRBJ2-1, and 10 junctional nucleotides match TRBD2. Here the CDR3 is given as CASSFTSGTLFF. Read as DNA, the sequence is TGTGCCAGCAGTTTTACTAGCGGGACCCTATTCTTC.